The subject of this entry is one TCR beta chain. As yet, its antigen is unknown. These data belong to a study of cytomegalovirus exposure and HLA in healthy donors. 60 Vbeta and 13 Jbeta primers were used in PCR. TCRdb's copy holds only in-frame clones and misses some; the assay was immunoSEQ multiplex PCR. Of 97,000 or so clones in the sample, roughly three quarters are singletons; the top ten hold around 1.5%. The CDR3 length is 14 residues. Germline assignment: CDR1 LNHDA and CDR2 SQIVND (reference sequence). V lost 4 bases, J lost 6 bases, and 14 bases lay in between. Study findings and constraints: There were over 150 TCR beta chains listed as cytomegalovirus-associated. Most TCRs appeared rarely, but some public TCRs recurred in many donors.

The sequence was collected from a man aged 40-49 years in good health and CMV-seronegative. Specimen: PBMCs. This rearrangement joins TRBV19 to TRBJ2-3, with D maybe TRBD1 (7 bases). The CDR3 nucleotides read TGTGCCAGTAGTACAGGGGGGTCGTTCGATACGCAGTATTTT. Translation gives CASSTGGSFDTQYF.